The 5 T cell receptor beta chains reported below all come from one sample, sequenced in a study of blood T cell repertoires in COVID-19. The protocol was immunoSEQ multiplex PCR, while the TCRdb copy is restricted to in-frame clones and leaves out a portion. The table lists about 34,000 clones, roughly 80% of them singletons. The specimen was peripheral blood. Source of these receptors: a human donor in a cohort sampled during active COVID-19.

This CDR3 reads CASSLEGQGSQYF. The CDR3 nucleotides read TGCGCCAGCAGCTTGGAGGGACAGGGGTCGCAGTATTTT. The genes are TRBV5-1 and TRBJ2-3; 10 nucleotides match TRBD1. Trimming at V came to 0 bases and at J to 10 bases, leaving 2 bases not matched to a gene. The germline V gene encodes CDR1 SGHRS and CDR2 YFSETQ. The CDR3 runs 13 residues.

V usage is TRBV7-2 and J usage is TRBJ1-2, with 7 bases aligning to TRBD1. Trimming at V came to 6 bases and at J to 5 bases, leaving 9 bases not matched to a gene. This CDR3 is built from 14 residues. Germline V gives CDR1 SGHTA, CDR2 FQGNSA. Here the CDR3 DNA reads TGTGCCAGCAGGATACAGGGGATAGGGTATGGCTACACCTTC. The encoded protein is CASRIQGIGYGYTF.

The V call is TRBV6-1, the J call TRBJ1-2, with D unclear. V was clipped by 2 bases and J by 14 bases, with 18 bases between them. CDR3 length equals 13 residues. CDR1 is MNHNS and CDR2 is SASEGT in the germline V gene. In nucleotides, the CDR3 is TGTGCCAGCAGTGAACCAGTGGCAGCCGGGTTAACCTTC. The encoded protein is CASSEPVAAGLTF.

This clone was counted a single time. The J gene is TRBJ1-6, the V gene TRBV9; 9 nucleotides agree with TRBD1. J lost 9 bases, V lost 3 bases, and 10 bases had no gene match. Germline-derived CDR1 and CDR2 are SGDLS and YYNGEE. The CDR3 contains 16 residues. The CDR3 nucleotides are TGTGCCAGCAGCGCAGGCCCGGGACAGGGAAGTTCACCCCTCCACTTT. It codes for CASSAGPGQGSSPLHF.

The V and J genes are TRBV4-3 and TRBJ1-2; TRBD1 might be the D (5 bases). The CDR3 loop spans 13 amino acids. CDR1 and CDR2 (germline): LGHNA, YSLEER. V dropped 4 bases and J dropped 8 bases, with 14 bases sitting between them. CDR3 nucleotide sequence: TGCGCCAGCAGCCCTCTAGCGGGGGAGGGCTACACCTTC. Its translation is CASSPLAGEGYTF.